One T cell receptor beta chain is described in this entry. This clone has just a few counts. Which antigen it targets is not known. It has no much larger one-base neighbor in the sample; base qualities were not kept. Library construction relied on the immunoSEQ multiplex PCR assay. The authors' analysis ran thus. A statistical classification framework was built for diagnosing cytomegalovirus status from the catalog of TCR beta chain sequences. TCRdb mirrors the immuneACCESS table, restricted to in-frame sequences. Some clones are absent from its copies; in checked studies, under half trace to an unresolved V gene, and the reason for the others is unknown. That table furnishes V, J and clone size, whereas the DNA furnished D and trimming. This sample is represented by some 250,000 clones; around 87% of them were singletons. Clones ranked in the top ten supply about 1.2% of the sample. Donors formed part of the validation cohort, which comprised 120 or so subjects and was distinct from the first cohort of 690 or so subjects.

From the cysteine up to the phenylalanine, the CDR3 has a length of 14 residues. Kept here is only the CDR3 DNA, which spans 42 bases and is read in frame from base 1. The germline V gene (reference sequence) gives CDR1 as LNHDA and CDR2 as SQIVND. The V end loses 4 bases and the J end loses 1 base, and a stretch of 11 bases separates them. These data belong to a study of cytomegalovirus exposure and HLA in healthy donors (dated by TCRdb to about 2017). Turning to the overall study: A later analysis indicated that the roughly 130 validation repertoires were generated on the platform also employed for the approximately 700 repertoires of the first cohort. The study aimed to test whether signatures of past pathogen exposure could be identified by cataloging public T cell receptors. A separate validation cohort of some 130 different subjects was used in addition to the roughly 700-subject first cohort. To predict cytomegalovirus infection status, the study combined high-throughput TCR immunosequencing, statistical association of individual TCRs with disease status, and machine learning. General study outcomes and caveats: In the study, some 160 TCR beta chains were listed as associated with cytomegalovirus. A few of the identified cytomegalovirus-associated TCR beta chains were confirmed in vitro to be specific for cytomegalovirus antigens. It was suggested by the authors that the approach could potentially be generalized to other disease states and immunological phenotypes. Most TCR sequences were seen in very few donors, while some public TCRs were found in many individuals. A later analysis found that TCRs clustered in the first cohort also tended to co-occur in the 95 to 150 validation repertoires, with 94% of cluster scores above 0. The classifier was reported to diagnose cytomegalovirus status with high specificity and sensitivity in both the original and validation cohorts. A later analysis lacked HLA typing for the validation cohort, so it scored co-occurrence in that cohort across all 110 or so repertoires.

The sequence links TRBV19 to TRBJ2-7, with a tentative D gene TRBD2 over 5 matching bases. The sequencing sample was made of PBMCs. This clonotype was obtained from a woman under 40 in good health and CMV-seropositive. The CDR3 protein is CASSKGGSSYEQYF. The DNA is TGTGCCAGTAGTAAGGGCGGGTCTTCCTACGAGCAGTACTTC.